In this sample, the clone carrying this TCR beta chain turned up once. The sample originates from a study of cytomegalovirus exposure and HLA in healthy donors. Between the trimmed V and J ends, which lost 6 bases and 6 bases, there was a span of 11 bases. This CDR3 comprises 12 residues. Germline-derived CDR1 and CDR2 are MGHDK and SYGVNS. 13 Jbeta primers and 60 Vbeta primers were used for the PCR. Profiled with immunoSEQ multiplex PCR; TCRdb holds only in-frame clones, not every one. The sample has around 120,000 clones, 80% seen once. Sequenced: PBMCs. The chain is built from TRBV25-1 and TRBJ1-2; no clear D gene. This TCR was recovered from a female donor in good health and CMV-seropositive. This CDR3 is CASRHPGNGYTF. The DNA for the CDR3 is TGTGCCAGCAGACACCCGGGGAATGGCTACACCTTC.